The TCR beta chain under discussion was sequenced for a study of vaccination and CD4 T cells after COVID-19. The study's findings and limits: Among reactive clones from convalescent patients, a median 86.3% appeared only post-vaccination. Clonotypes reactive to SARS-CoV-2 had a median that went up from around 20 to 38, but not significantly.

J gave up 8 bases and V 1 base, and 11 bases lay outside the gene matches. The CDR3 has 16 amino acids. Germline V gene lookup returns CDR1 DFQATT and CDR2 SNEGSKA (reference sequence). The treatment denotes: roughly 11-day PBMC culture with coronavirus spike peptide pools or control peptides (ViraFEST assay). About this clonotype: As yet, its antigen is unknown.

Sequence data for DNA of cultured CD4+ T cells were generated by the Oncomine TCR Beta short-read assay. TCRdb re-called the PCR reads through MiXCR, storing one row per CDR3 protein. Of roughly 14,000 distinct CDR3 sequences in the sample, about 35% were seen once. Sequenced material: cultured CD4+ T cells from blood. The receptor's source is a human donor with COVID-19. This chain links TRBV20-1 with TRBJ1-2; 12 bases agree with TRBD1. In DNA form, the CDR3 reads TGCAGTGCTAGAGTTGGGACAGGGGGCCCGGGCGTAGGCTACACCTTC. Its protein is CSARVGTGGPGVGYTF.